A selection of T cell receptor beta chains follows, all from one sample in a study of CD8+CD57+ T cells in acquired aplastic anemia. Via MiXCR, TCRdb re-called the reads, giving one row per CDR3 protein. The sample lists hundreds of thousands of distinct CDR3 sequences, approximately 45% occurring once. What was sequenced was sorted CD4+, CD8+, or CD8+CD57+ T cells (not recorded which) from PBMCs. The receptors were gathered from a human donor with aplastic anemia. Both conserved end residues are part of each CDR3. Fields, in order: CDR3 length, V gene, CDR3 protein.

14	TRBV6-1	CATRVTGQYNEQFF
16	TRBV11-2	CASSLTSGGLTDTQYF
15	TRBV5-1	CASSLVEVGNTEAFF
14	TRBV5-1	CASSLKGMTAEAFF
15	TRBV2	CASTRSVASNQPQHF
13	TRBV5-8	CASAPPCSYEQYF
14	TRBV20-1	CSARDIHLGNEQFF
15	TRBV7-9	CASRTTGINQETQYF
12	TRBV4-1	CASSQDLGAQYF
13	TRBV30	CAWITSENSPLHF
15	TRBV3-1	CASSRPGKAYNEQFF
14	TRBV4-2	CASSSFQGAGGYTF
18	TRBV28	CASSLKTLADLSTDTQYF
15	TRBV14	CASRGRDRAQETQYF
14	TRBV30	CAGGVGSGANVLTF
16	TRBV6-4	CASSGTSGPHTDTQYF
12	TRBV7-9	CASSLFYNEQFF
17	TRBV3-1	CASSQDVAGSYTDTQYF
10	TRBV7-9	CASSLGEQFF
13	TRBV20-1	CSAGVLMEYEQFF
11	TRBV20-1	CSARAENEQYF
15	TRBV4-3	CASSQERGRTYEQYF